The 16 T cell receptor beta chains given below trace back to one sample, sequenced in a study of T cells after yellow fever vaccination. TCRdb processed the 5' RACE reads anew with MiXCR; each CDR3 protein has one entry. The sample carries hundreds of thousands of distinct CDR3 sequences, around 4% recorded once. The sample consisted of PBMCs, taken on the day of the yellow fever booster vaccination. These TCRs come from a man aged 18 to 29 who received the YFV17D yellow fever vaccine.

As regards this clonotype: This may stem from a read error, because a much larger clone lies one nucleotide away. This CDR3 reads CAISGRGLMEAFF. In nucleotides, the CDR3 is TGTGCCATTTCCGGGAGAGGGCTCATGGAAGCTTTCTTT. The rearrangement joins TRBV10-3 to TRBJ1-1; D not certain. Germline V lookup: CDR1 ENHRY, CDR2 SYGVKD. This CDR3 comprises 13 residues. V shed 9 bases and J shed 8 bases, with 19 bases lying between them.

This clonotype was observed a few times. The chain carries TRBV11-2 and TRBJ2-2, with D perhaps being TRBD1 or TRBD2 (5 bases each). Germline V CDR1 and CDR2: SGHAT, FQNNGV. V shed 1 base and J shed 6 bases, with 12 bases lying between them. The CDR3 runs to 15 residues. The CDR3 nucleotides read TGTGCCAGCAGCTTAGGAGCCGGGACCCCCGGGGAGCTGTTTTTT. Translation: CASSLGAGTPGELFF.

A few counts support this clonotype. The rearrangement uses TRBV5-1 and TRBJ1-5, with D possibly being TRBD1 (5 bases). The CDR3 totals 14 residues. With 1 base removed from V and 5 bases from J, the gap between germline ends came to 10 bases. Germline V gene data show CDR1 as SGHRS and CDR2 as YFSETQ. The CDR3 sequence: CASSLQGMDQPQHF. The CDR3 DNA reads TGCGCCAGCAGCTTGCAGGGTATGGATCAGCCCCAGCATTTT. Full variable domain (missing parts from reference TRBV5-1 and TRBJ1-5): KAGVTQTPRYLIKTRGQQVTLSCSPISGHRSVSWYQQTPGQGLQFLFEYFSETQRNKGNFPGRFSGRQFSNSRSEMNVSTLELGDSALYLCASSLQGMDQPQHFGDGTRLSIL.

The DNA of the CDR3 is TGTGCCAGCAGTTTCGCGGTGACGGAAGCTTTCTTT. Encoded protein: CASSFAVTEAFF. V and J are TRBV5-5 and TRBJ1-1; D remains ambiguous. CDR1 and CDR2 from the germline V gene are SGHKS and YYEKEE (reference sequence). Trimming took 5 bases from V and 8 from J, leaving 13 bases between them. The CDR3 runs to 12 residues.

In its sample, this clonotype was seen many times. Here the CDR3 reads CASSFRQPALCEQYV. CDR3 nucleotides: TGTGCCAGCAGCTTTCGCCAGCCAGCTCTATGCGAGCAGTACGTC. The chain has TRBV7-2 and TRBJ2-7; D is undetermined. The germline V gene encodes CDR1 SGHTA and CDR2 FQGNSA. The CDR3 has 15 residues. Trimming removed 3 bases at V and 6 bases at J, with 18 bases between.

This clonotype was recorded at least ten times. The J gene is TRBJ2-3, the V gene TRBV20-1; 7 bases line up with TRBD2. CDR1 is DFQATT and CDR2 is SNEGSKA in the germline V gene (reference sequence). Trimming at V came to 6 bases and at J to 1 base, leaving 10 bases not matched to a gene. The CDR3 loop spans 15 amino acids. Here the CDR3 reads CSAAVGLLGTDTQYF. CDR3 DNA: TGCAGTGCCGCGGTGGGACTACTCGGCACAGATACGCAGTATTTT.

This clonotype was found a few times. V and J are TRBV15 and TRBJ1-2; D possibly corresponds to TRBD1 (6 bases). Deletions cut 7 bases from V and 2 bases from J, with 14 bases between. In germline, CDR1 is LNHNV, CDR2 YYDKDF (reference sequence). The CDR3 consists of 14 residues. CDR3 nucleotide sequence: TGTGCCACCACAACGGACAGATCCAACTATGGCTACACCTTC. As protein: CATTTDRSNYGYTF.

J is TRBJ1-2 and V is TRBV12-3 or TRBV12-4, with D unresolved. CDR3 length equals 12 residues. V was trimmed by 5 bases and J by 4 bases, leaving 8 bases between them. Written as DNA, the CDR3 is TGTGCCAGCAGTCGGGCCAGCTATGGCTACACCTTC. Translated, it gives CASSRASYGYTF.

The gene calls are TRBV6-2 or TRBV6-3 and TRBJ2-4; D possibly corresponds to TRBD1 (5 bases). The germline CDR1 and CDR2 sequences are MNHEY and SVGEGT. The CDR3 is made up of 14 amino acids. V gave up 0 bases and J gave up 4 bases, with 7 bases separating them. CDR3 DNA sequence: TGTGCCAGCAGTTACTCGACAGCTAAAAACATTCAGTACTTC. Protein: CASSYSTAKNIQYF.

This clonotype was detected only a few times. The chain joins TRBV7-8 to TRBJ2-2, with TRBD1 as a possible D gene (6 bases). The CDR3 covers 13 residues. Trimming left V 6 bases short and J 6 bases short, with 11 bases between. Per germline, CDR1 SGHVS and CDR2 FQNEAQ. The CDR3 loop reads CASSDTGPGELFF. CDR3 nucleotides: TGTGCCAGCAGTGACACAGGGCCCGGGGAGCTGTTTTTT. The whole variable domain, remainder taken from reference TRBV7-8 and TRBJ2-2, is GAGVSQSPRYKVAKRGQDVALRCDPISGHVSLFWYQQALGQGPEFLTYFQNEAQLDKSGLPSDRFFAERPEGSVSTLKIQRTQQEDSAVYLCASSDTGPGELFFGEGSRLTVL.

This clonotype was observed a handful of times. The chain is built from TRBV10-3 and TRBJ2-5, with 8 bases matching TRBD1. Germline V gives CDR1 ENHRY, CDR2 SYGVKD. The CDR3 contains 13 residues. The V gene end was trimmed by 11 bases and the J gene end by 2 bases; junction bases not matched to a gene: 7. CDR3 DNA sequence: TGTGCCGTCCACCGGGACAGGCAAGAGACCCAGTACTTC. This gives the protein CAVHRDRQETQYF.

This clonotype appeared many times. The chain combines TRBV7-6 with TRBJ2-1; 14 bases are shared with TRBD2. Trimming at V came to 1 base and at J to 6 bases, leaving 5 bases not matched to a gene. Germline V lookup: CDR1 SGHVS, CDR2 FNYEAQ. The CDR3 consists of 17 residues. The CDR3: CASSLVGGTSGGNEQFF. CDR3 bases: TGTGCCAGCAGCTTAGTAGGGGGGACTAGCGGGGGCAATGAGCAGTTCTTC.

This clonotype occurred many times. The genes are TRBV29-1 and TRBJ2-7; no clear D gene. The CDR3 runs 13 residues. The germline gives CDR1 SQVTM, CDR2 ANQGSEA. The V end was cut by 3 bases, the J end by 2 bases, with 11 bases between. CDR3 residues: CSVEPAGTYEQYF. The DNA of the CDR3 is TGCAGCGTTGAGCCCGCAGGAACCTACGAGCAGTACTTC.

This clonotype was seen a handful of times. The chain links TRBV7-2 to TRBJ2-3; 7 nucleotides agree with TRBD1. The ends lost 5 bases at V and 6 bases at J; junction bases unmatched: 8. The CDR3 is made up of 14 amino acids. Germline CDR1 and CDR2: SGHTA and FQGNSA. The CDR3 coding sequence is TGTGCCAGCAGCCGCCTCCTGGACAGGGATACGCAGTATTTT. This codes for CASSRLLDRDTQYF.

Many counts were recorded for this clonotype. The genes are TRBV2 and TRBJ2-3, with no clear D. Germline lookup yields CDR1 SNHLY and CDR2 FYNNEI. CDR3 length equals 14 residues. V was pared by 8 bases and J by 6 bases, with 18 bases between. The CDR3 here is CASFSDGGLDTQYF. For the CDR3, the DNA is TGTGCCAGCTTTTCGGACGGTGGCTTGGATACGCAGTATTTT.

This clonotype has only a few counts. The chain joins TRBV4-3 to TRBJ1-1, with no clear D. CDR3 length: 15 amino acids. The V gene lost 1 base and the J gene lost 4 bases, with 13 bases spanning the gap. CDR1 LGHNA and CDR2 YSLEER come from the germline V gene. Here the CDR3 reads CASSQAAAQGTEAFF. The CDR3 DNA follows: TGCGCCAGCAGCCAAGCAGCGGCTCAAGGCACTGAAGCTTTCTTT.